This TCR beta chain came from a study of T cells in localized non-small cell lung cancer. Whole-study results and caveats: In the blood, greater T cell density corresponded to longer overall survival. Tumor trailed uninvolved adjacent lung in T cell clonality, which peaked there. A median roughly 50 of the top 100 tumor clones appeared in adjacent lung.

The assay was immunoSEQ multiplex PCR, and TCRdb's table has in-frame clones only and misses some. The sample consists of approximately 32,000 clones, almost 85% of them appearing once. To note about this clone: Antigen specificity is unknown.

The trim removed 0 bases at V and 2 bases at J, leaving 8 bases unmatched. The germline gives CDR1 SGHRS, CDR2 YFSETQ. The CDR3 consists of 17 residues. The rearrangement links TRBV5-1 to TRBJ1-1; 9 positions agree with TRBD1. This TCR came from a male donor aged 60 or over with stage III squamous cell lung carcinoma. The input for sequencing was peripheral blood, taken before any cancer treatment. CDR3 protein: CASSLATGTGFNTEAFF. In DNA form, the CDR3 reads TGCGCCAGCAGCTTGGCCACCGGGACAGGGTTTAACACTGAAGCTTTCTTT.